This T cell receptor beta chain was sequenced during a study of spatial heterogeneity in lung cancer. Study background: Beta-chain sequences consistently outnumbered alpha-chain sequences in detection. Findings and limits, study-wide: Tracking of tumor mutation counts was seen in expanded intratumoral alpha and beta TCR counts. Tumor T-cell coverage was an estimated 7% or so for alpha and around 13% for beta chains.

The study tagged each TCR cDNA molecule with a unique molecular identifier. MiXCR, applied by TCRdb to the 5' RACE reads, yields one record per CDR3 protein. The table has roughly 18,000 distinct CDR3 sequences, approximately 9.6% seen once. This clonotype came up many times. Its specificity is not known. As an off-target read in a library built for alpha chains, this beta chain has a frequency of little significance. As for time point: sample taken at primary tumor resection. The donor group consisted of approximately 77 patients who had untreated, early-stage non-small cell lung cancer. The CDR3 loop spans 15 amino acids. Germline loops: CDR1 LGHNA, CDR2 YSLEER. The V and J ends lost 0 bases and 1 base respectively, with 9 bases between them.

This clonotype originated in a female donor with early-stage non-small cell lung cancer. The source was lung tumor tissue, collected at surgery. The chain uses TRBV4-3 and TRBJ1-1; D ambiguous. In DNA form, the CDR3 reads TGCGCCAGCAGCCAAGATCGTGGAGGGAACACTGAAGCTTTCTTT. It yields the protein CASSQDRGGNTEAFF.